This T cell receptor (beta chain) emerged from a study of T cell changes during pregnancy in multiple sclerosis. From germline, CDR1 is SGHTA and CDR2 FQGNSA. V was clipped by 5 bases and J by 0 bases; unmatched bases: 6. This CDR3 has 15 residues. The protocol was immunoSEQ multiplex PCR, while the TCRdb copy is restricted to in-frame clones and leaves out a portion. The sample includes fewer than 45,000 clones, roughly 90% of them seen just once. The rearrangement links TRBV7-2 to TRBJ1-1, with 7 bases that match TRBD1. The origin of this receptor is a female donor in good health, enrolled as a control in a pregnancy study. The sample here was CD4+ T cells from peripheral blood mononuclear cells, taken after pregnancy. CDR3 region: CASSPPTGMNTEAFF. CDR3 nucleotides: TGTGCCAGCAGCCCGCCGACAGGGATGAACACTGAAGCTTTCTTT.